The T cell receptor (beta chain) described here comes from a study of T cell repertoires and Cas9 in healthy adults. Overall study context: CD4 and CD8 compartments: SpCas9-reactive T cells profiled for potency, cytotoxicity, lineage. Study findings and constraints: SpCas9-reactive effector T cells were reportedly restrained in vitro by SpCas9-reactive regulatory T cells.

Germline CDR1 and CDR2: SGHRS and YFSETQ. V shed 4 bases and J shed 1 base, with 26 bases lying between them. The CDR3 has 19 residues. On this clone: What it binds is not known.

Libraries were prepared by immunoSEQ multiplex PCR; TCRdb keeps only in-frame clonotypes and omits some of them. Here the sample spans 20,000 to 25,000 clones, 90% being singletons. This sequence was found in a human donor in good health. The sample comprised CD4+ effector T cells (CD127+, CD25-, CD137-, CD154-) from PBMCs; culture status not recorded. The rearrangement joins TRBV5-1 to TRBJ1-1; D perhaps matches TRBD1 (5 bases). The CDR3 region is CASSPMWQGGTMGNTEAFF. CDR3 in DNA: TGCGCCAGCAGCCCGATGTGGCAGGGAGGTACAATGGGGAACACTGAAGCTTTCTTT.